In this sample, the clone carrying this T cell receptor beta chain turned up a few times. Its specificity is unknown. The data originate from a study of radiotherapy plus CTLA-4 blockade in lung cancer. Here immunoSEQ multiplex PCR was the method, and the copy in TCRdb shows in-frame clones only, minus some. In the table there are approximately 83,000 clones, under 80% of which are singletons. CDR1 is LGHNA and CDR2 is YNFKEQ in the germline V gene. The trim removed 4 bases at V and 5 bases at J, leaving 5 bases unmatched. This CDR3 spans 15 amino acids. Points from the study as a whole: Once radiotherapy plus ipilimumab had been given, TCR clones derived from tumor expanded in blood.

V usage is TRBV4-2 and J usage is TRBJ1-5; TRBD1 matches at 10 bases. This clonotype was obtained from a human donor with non-small cell lung cancer who had a partial response to radiotherapy plus ipilimumab. Some clones in this sample may be carry-over from other donors' samples. The specimen comprised peripheral blood, sampled from a patient treated with radiotherapy plus ipilimumab. For the CDR3, the DNA is TGTGCCAGCAGCCCGCTGGGGACAGGGGATCAGCCCCAGCATTTT. Translated, it gives CASSPLGTGDQPQHF.